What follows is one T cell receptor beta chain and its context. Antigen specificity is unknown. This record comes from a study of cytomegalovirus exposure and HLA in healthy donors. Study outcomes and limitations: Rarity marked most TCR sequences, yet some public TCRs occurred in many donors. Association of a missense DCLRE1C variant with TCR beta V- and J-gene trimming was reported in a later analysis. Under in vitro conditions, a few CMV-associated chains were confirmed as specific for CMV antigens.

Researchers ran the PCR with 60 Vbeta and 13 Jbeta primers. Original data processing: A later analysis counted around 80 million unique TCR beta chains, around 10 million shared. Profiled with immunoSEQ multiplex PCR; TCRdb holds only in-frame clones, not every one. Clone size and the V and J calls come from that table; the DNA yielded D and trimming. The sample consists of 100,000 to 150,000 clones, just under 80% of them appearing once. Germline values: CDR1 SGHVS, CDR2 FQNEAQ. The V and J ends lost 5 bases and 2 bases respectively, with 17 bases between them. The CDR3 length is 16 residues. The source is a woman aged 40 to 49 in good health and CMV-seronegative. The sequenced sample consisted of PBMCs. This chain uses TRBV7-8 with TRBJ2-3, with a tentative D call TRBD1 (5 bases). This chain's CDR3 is CASSLRRVGDTDTQYF. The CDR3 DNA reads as TGTGCCAGCAGCCTCCGCAGGGTCGGTGACACAGATACGCAGTATTTT.